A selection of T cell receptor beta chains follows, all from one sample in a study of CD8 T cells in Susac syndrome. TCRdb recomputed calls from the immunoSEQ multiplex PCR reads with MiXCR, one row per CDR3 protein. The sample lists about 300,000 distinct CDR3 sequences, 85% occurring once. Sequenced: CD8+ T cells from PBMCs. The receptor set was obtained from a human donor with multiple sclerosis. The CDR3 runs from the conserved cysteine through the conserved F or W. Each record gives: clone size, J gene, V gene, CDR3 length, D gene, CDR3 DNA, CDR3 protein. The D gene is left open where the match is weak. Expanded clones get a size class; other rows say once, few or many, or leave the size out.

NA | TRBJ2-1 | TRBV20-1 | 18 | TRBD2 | TGCAGTGCTAGAGTTGCCGGGGCTGGGAGGGGCTCCTACAATGAGCAGTTCTTC | CSARVAGAGRGSYNEQFF
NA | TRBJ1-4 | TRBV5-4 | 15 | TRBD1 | TGTGCCAGCAGCCACCAGGGGGATAGGAGCGAAAAACTGTTTTTT | CASSHQGDRSEKLFF
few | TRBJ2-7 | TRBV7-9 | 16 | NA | TGTGCCAGCAGCGCCCTGGTTGAGGAGGGCTCCTACGAGCAGTACTTC | CASSALVEEGSYEQYF
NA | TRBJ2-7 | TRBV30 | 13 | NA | TGTGCCTTTATGCGGCACAGCTCCTACGAGCAGTACTTC | CAFMRHSSYEQYF
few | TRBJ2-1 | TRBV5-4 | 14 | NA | TGTGCCAGCAGCTTGGAGCAGGCCTACAATGAGCAGTTCTTC | CASSLEQAYNEQFF
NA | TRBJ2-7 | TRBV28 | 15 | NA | TGTGCCTCTGATCCAGGGGCGGGTGTATCCTACGAGCAGTACTTC | CASDPGAGVSYEQYF
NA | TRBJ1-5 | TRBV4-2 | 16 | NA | TGTGCCAGCAGCCAAGATCCCCGGGTCGGGGGACAGCCCCAGCATTTT | CASSQDPRVGGQPQHF
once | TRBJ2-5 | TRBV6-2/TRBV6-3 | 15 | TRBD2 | TGTGCCAGCAGTTACGTCCGGGGGGTCCAAGAGACCCAGTACTTC | CASSYVRGVQETQYF
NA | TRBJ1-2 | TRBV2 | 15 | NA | TGTGCCAGCAGTGAAGTTGTCAGGGGAGGGGATGGCTACACCTTC | CASSEVVRGGDGYTF
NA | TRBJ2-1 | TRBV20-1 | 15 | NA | TGCAGTGCTAGAGGAATCGGAGGGGGTCTGGATGAGCAGTTCTTC | CSARGIGGGLDEQFF
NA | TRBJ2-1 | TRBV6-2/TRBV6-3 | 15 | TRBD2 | TGTGCCAGCAGTTGGGTTGCGGGAGTCGTCGATGAGCAGTTCTTC | CASSWVAGVVDEQFF
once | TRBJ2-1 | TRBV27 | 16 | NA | TGTGCCAGCAGTTTAATCGGGTTTGGGGAAATGAATGAGCAGTTCTTC | CASSLIGFGEMNEQFF
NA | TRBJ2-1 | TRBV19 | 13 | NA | TGTGCCAGTAGTATAGTGGGGCCCAATGAGCAGTTCTTC | CASSIVGPNEQFF
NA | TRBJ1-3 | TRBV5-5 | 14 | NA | TGTGCCAGCAGCTTGGACCCCTCTGGAAACACCATATATTTT | CASSLDPSGNTIYF
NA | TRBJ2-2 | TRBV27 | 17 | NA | TGTGCCAGCAGTTACGACCCCCCGTCCTGGGGCACCGGGGAGCTGTTTTTT | CASSYDPPSWGTGELFF
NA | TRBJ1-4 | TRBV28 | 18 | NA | TGTGCCAGCAGTTCCGATCAGACCGAGATTGCAACTAATGAAAAACTGTTTTTT | CASSSDQTEIATNEKLFF
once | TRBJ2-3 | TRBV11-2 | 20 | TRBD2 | TGTGCCAGCAGCCTGGGCTGGTTTAGCGGGAGGACCGGATTCACAGATACGCAGTATTTT | CASSLGWFSGRTGFTDTQYF
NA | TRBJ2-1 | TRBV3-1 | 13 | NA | TGTGCCAGCAGCCAAGGGCAGAGCGCGAGAGAGTTCTTC | CASSQGQSAREFF
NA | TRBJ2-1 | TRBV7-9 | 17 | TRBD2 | TGTGCCAGCAGCTTGCCCCTCGGGACTAGATATGACAATGAGCAGTTCTTC | CASSLPLGTRYDNEQFF
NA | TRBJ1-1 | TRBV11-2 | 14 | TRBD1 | TGTGCCAGCAGGGGGACAGGTGAGAACACTGAAGCTTTCTTT | CASRGTGENTEAFF
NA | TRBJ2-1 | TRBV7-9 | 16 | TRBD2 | TGTGCCAGCAGCCTCTTAGCGGGGTCATTCTACAATGAGCAGTTCTTC | CASSLLAGSFYNEQFF
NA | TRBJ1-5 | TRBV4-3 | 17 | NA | TGCGCCAGCAGCCAGTCTCACTACGGGGGTAGCAATCAGCCCCAGCATTTT | CASSQSHYGGSNQPQHF
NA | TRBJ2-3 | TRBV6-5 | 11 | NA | TGTGCCAGCGCTGGCGCAGATACGCAGTATTTT | CASAGADTQYF
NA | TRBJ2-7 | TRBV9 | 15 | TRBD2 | TGTGCCAGCAGCCCGGGAGGGGCAAGCTCCTACGAGCAGTACTTC | CASSPGGASSYEQYF
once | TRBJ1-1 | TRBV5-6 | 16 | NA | TGTGCCAGCAGCTTGGCCGGGGGCAGGGTCGGCACTGAAGCTTTCTTT | CASSLAGGRVGTEAFF
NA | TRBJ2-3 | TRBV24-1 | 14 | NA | TGTGCCACCAGTGATTTTGTGTCAAGAGATACGCAGTATTTT | CATSDFVSRDTQYF
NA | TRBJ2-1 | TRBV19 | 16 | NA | TGTGCCAGTAGTATCGGGGCTTTTGGAGTAAACAATGAGCAGTTCTTC | CASSIGAFGVNNEQFF
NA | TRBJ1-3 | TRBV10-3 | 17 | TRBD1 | TGTGCCATCACCAACGGGCAGGGGGCTTACTCTGGAAACACCATATATTTT | CAITNGQGAYSGNTIYF
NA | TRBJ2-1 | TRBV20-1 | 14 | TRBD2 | TGCAGTGTTCGACTAGCGGGGGACTACAATGAGCAGTTCTTC | CSVRLAGDYNEQFF
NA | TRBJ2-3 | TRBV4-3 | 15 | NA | TGCGCCAGCAGCCAAGTAAGGGTGGGGACAGATACGCAGTATTTT | CASSQVRVGTDTQYF
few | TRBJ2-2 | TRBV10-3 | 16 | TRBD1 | TGTGCCATCAGTGTCCCGGGACAGCGGAACACCGGGGAGCTGTTTTTT | CAISVPGQRNTGELFF
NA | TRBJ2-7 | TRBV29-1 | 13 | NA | TGCAGCGTTGAGGACCGACTCAAGGACGAGCAGTACTTC | CSVEDRLKDEQYF
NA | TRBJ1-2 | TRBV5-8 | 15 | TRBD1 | TGTGCCAGCAGCTTTGCCACAGGGGTTAACTATGGCTACACCTTC | CASSFATGVNYGYTF
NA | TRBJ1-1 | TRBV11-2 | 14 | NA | TGTGCCAGCAGCTGGCAGGGAGGGAACACTGAAGCTTTCTTT | CASSWQGGNTEAFF
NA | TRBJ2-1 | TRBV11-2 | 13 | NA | TGTGCCAGCAGCTTAGGCCTTAACAATGAGCAGTTCTTC | CASSLGLNNEQFF
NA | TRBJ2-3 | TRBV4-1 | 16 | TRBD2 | TGCGCCAGCAGCCAAGATCCCGGACTAGGGGCAGATACGCAGTATTTT | CASSQDPGLGADTQYF
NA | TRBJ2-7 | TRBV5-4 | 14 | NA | TGTGCCAGCAGCCTCCGGGCGGAGTCCTACGAGCAGTACTTC | CASSLRAESYEQYF
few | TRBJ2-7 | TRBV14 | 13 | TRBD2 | TGTGCCAGCAGTCCGGCTAGCGGCTACGAGCAGTACTTC | CASSPASGYEQYF
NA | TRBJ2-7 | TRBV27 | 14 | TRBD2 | TGTGCCAGCAGTCCCGTAGTTAGCGGGACCGAGCAGTACTTC | CASSPVVSGTEQYF
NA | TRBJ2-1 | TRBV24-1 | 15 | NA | TGTGCCATACAGGGGGGGACATACTCCTACAATGAGCAGTTCTTC | CAIQGGTYSYNEQFF
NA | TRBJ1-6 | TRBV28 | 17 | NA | TGTGCCAGCAGTTTATTAGCCTTAAGCTCCTATAATTCACCCCTCCACTTT | CASSLLALSSYNSPLHF
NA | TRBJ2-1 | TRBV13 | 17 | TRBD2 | TGTGCCAGCAGCCCCCGTGTTGGGCTAGCGGGAGGGAATGAGCAGTTCTTC | CASSPRVGLAGGNEQFF